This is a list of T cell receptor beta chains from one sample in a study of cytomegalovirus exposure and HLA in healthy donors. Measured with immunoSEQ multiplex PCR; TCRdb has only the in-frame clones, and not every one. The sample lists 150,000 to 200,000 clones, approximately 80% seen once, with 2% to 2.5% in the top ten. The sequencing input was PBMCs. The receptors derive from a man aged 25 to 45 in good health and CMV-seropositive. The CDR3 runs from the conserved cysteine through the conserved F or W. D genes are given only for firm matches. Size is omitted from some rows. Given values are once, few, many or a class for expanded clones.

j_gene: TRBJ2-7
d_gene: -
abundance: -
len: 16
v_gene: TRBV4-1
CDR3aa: CASSPRVSTGTYEQYF
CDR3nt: TGCGCCAGCAGCCCCCGGGTATCGACAGGTACCTACGAGCAGTACTTC

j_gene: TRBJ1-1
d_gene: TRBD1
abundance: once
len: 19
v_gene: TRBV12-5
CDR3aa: CASGGPPGTVKSVNTEAFF
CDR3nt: TGTGCTAGTGGTGGCCCACCCGGGACAGTAAAATCGGTGAACACTGAAGCTTTCTTT

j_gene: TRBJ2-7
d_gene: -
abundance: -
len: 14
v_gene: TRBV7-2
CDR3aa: CASSSLGAGFEQYF
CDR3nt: TGTGCCAGCAGCTCCTTAGGGGCGGGGTTCGAGCAGTACTTC

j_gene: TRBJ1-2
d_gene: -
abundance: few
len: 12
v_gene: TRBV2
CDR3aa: CASSVGNYGYTF
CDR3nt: TGTGCCAGCAGTGTCGGGAACTATGGCTACACCTTC

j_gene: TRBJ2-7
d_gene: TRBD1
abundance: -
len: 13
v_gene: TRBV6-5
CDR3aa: CASSYPQGNEQYF
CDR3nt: TGTGCCAGCAGTTACCCACAGGGGAACGAGCAGTACTTC

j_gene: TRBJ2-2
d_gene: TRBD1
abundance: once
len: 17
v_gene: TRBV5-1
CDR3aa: CASSHTGGPRDTGELFF
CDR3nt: TGCGCCAGCAGTCATACAGGGGGCCCGCGAGACACCGGGGAGCTGTTTTTT

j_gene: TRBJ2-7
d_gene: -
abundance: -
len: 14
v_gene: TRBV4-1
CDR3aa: CASSPRDNLYEQYF
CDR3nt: TGCGCCAGCAGCCCACGAGACAACCTCTACGAGCAGTACTTC

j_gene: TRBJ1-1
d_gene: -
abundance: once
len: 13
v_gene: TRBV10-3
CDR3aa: CAISESVNTEAFF
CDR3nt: TGTGCCATCAGTGAGTCCGTGAACACTGAAGCTTTCTTT

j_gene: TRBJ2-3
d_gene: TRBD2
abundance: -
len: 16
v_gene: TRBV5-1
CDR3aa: CASSLSGGGATDTQYF
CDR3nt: TGCGCCAGCAGCCTCTCGGGCGGGGGGGCAACAGATACGCAGTATTTT

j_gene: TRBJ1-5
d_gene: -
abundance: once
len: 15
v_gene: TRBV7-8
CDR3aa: CASSLAGGGWGPQHF
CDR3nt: TGTGCCAGCAGCTTAGCGGGAGGTGGTTGGGGACCCCAGCATTTT

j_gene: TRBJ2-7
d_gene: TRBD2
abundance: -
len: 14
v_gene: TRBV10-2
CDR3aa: CASTGTSGGAGQYF
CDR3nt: TGCGCCAGCACCGGGACTAGCGGGGGGGCCGGGCAGTACTTC

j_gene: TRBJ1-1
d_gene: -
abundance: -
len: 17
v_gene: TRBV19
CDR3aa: CASSIGPTAGQNTEAFF
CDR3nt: TGTGCCAGTAGTATAGGGCCGACGGCAGGGCAGAACACTGAAGCTTTCTTT

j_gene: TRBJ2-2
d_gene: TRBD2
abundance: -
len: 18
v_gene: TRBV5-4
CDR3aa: CASSLPLAGDSNTGELFF
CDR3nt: TGTGCCAGCAGCTTGCCTTTGGCGGGGGACTCGAACACCGGGGAGCTGTTTTTT

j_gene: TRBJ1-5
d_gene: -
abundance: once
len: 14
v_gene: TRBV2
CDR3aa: CASSEVTGNQPQHF
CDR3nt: TGTGCCAGCAGTGAAGTGACAGGCAATCAGCCCCAGCATTTT

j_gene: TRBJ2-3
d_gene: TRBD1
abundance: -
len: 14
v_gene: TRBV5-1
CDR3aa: CASSLGTGADTQYF
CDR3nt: TGCGCCAGCAGCTTGGGGACAGGGGCAGATACGCAGTATTTT

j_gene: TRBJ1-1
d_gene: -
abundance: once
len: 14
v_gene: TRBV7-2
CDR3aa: CASSPYSGNTEAFF
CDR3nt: TGTGCCAGCAGCCCATACTCGGGGAACACTGAAGCTTTCTTT

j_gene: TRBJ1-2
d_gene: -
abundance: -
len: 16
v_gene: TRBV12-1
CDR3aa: CASRRMTGKIDYGYTF
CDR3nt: TGTGCCAGCAGACGAATGACAGGGAAGATTGACTATGGCTACACCTTC

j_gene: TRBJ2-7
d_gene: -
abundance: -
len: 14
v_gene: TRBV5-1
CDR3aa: CASSQGQGAYEQYF
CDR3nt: TGCGCCAGCAGTCAGGGGCAGGGAGCCTACGAGCAGTACTTC

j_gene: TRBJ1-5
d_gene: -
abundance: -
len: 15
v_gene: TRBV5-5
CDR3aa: CASSLFQGSDQPQHF
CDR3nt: TGTGCCAGCAGCTTGTTTCAGGGAAGCGATCAGCCCCAGCATTTT

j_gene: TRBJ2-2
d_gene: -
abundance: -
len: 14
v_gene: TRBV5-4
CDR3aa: CASSGGSDTGELFF
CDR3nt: TGTGCCAGCAGCGGGGGGAGCGACACCGGGGAGCTGTTTTTT

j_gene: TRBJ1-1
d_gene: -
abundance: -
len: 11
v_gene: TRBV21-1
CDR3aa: CASHRGREAFF
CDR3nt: TGTGCCAGCCACAGGGGGCGTGAAGCTTTCTTT

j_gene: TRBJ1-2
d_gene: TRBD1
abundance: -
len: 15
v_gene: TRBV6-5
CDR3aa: CASSRYPGQGYGYTF
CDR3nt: TGTGCCAGCAGTCGCTACCCGGGACAGGGATATGGCTACACCTTC

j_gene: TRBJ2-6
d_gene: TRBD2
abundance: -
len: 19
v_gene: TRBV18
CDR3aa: CASSPTSGGRGPGANVLTF
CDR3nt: TGTGCCAGCTCACCAACAAGTGGAGGGAGGGGACCTGGGGCCAACGTCCTGACTTTC

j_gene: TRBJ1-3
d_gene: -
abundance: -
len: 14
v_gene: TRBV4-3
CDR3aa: CASSQVAAGNTIYF
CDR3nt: TGCGCCAGCAGCCAAGTGGCAGCTGGAAACACCATATATTTT

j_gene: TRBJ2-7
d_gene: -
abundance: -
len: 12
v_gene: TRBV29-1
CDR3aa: CSVALQGHEQYF
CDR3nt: TGCAGCGTTGCCTTACAGGGCCACGAGCAGTACTTC

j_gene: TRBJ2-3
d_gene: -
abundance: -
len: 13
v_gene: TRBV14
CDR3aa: CASSQASTDTQYF
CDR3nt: TGTGCCAGCAGCCAAGCGTCGACAGATACGCAGTATTTT

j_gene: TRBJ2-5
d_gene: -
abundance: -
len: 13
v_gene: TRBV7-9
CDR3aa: CASSSSGGETQYF
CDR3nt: TGTGCCAGCAGCTCCTCTGGGGGGGAGACCCAGTACTTC

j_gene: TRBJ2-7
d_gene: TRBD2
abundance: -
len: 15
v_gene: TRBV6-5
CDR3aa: CASSYSAGGDYEQYF
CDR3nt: TGTGCCAGCAGTTACTCAGCGGGGGGGGATTACGAGCAGTACTTC

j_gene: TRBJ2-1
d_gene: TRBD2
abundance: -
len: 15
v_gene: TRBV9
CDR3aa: CASSAERGGRDEQFF
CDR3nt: TGTGCCAGCAGCGCGGAGCGGGGGGGACGGGATGAGCAGTTCTTC

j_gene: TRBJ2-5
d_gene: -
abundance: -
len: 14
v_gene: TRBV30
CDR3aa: CAWRKTGVQETQYF
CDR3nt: TGTGCCTGGAGGAAGACGGGTGTGCAAGAGACCCAGTACTTC

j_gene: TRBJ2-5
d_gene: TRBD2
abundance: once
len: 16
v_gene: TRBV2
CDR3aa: CASSVSWDYQEETQYF
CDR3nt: TGTGCCAGCAGTGTGTCGTGGGACTACCAAGAAGAGACCCAGTACTTC

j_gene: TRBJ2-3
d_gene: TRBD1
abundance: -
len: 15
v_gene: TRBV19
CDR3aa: CASSRGQGPTDTQYF
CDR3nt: TGTGCCAGTAGTAGGGGACAGGGACCCACAGATACGCAGTATTTT

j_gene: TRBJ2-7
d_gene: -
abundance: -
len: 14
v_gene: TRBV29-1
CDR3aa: CSVEGNRGIYEQYF
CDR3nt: TGCAGCGTTGAAGGAAATAGGGGAATCTACGAGCAGTACTTC

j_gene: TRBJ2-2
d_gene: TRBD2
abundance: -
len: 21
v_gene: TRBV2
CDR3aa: CASSDSLGLAGGRANTGELFF
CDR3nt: TGTGCCAGCAGTGACTCCCTAGGACTAGCGGGGGGCCGGGCGAACACCGGGGAGCTGTTTTTT

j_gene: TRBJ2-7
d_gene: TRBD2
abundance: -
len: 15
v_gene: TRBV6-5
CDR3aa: CASSYSASGGYEQYF
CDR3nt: TGTGCCAGCAGTTACTCGGCTAGCGGGGGTTACGAGCAGTACTTC

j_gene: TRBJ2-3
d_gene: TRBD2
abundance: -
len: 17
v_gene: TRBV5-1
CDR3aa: CASSYGSGGSSSDTQYF
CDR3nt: TGCGCCAGCAGCTATGGCAGCGGGGGGTCATCGTCAGATACGCAGTATTTT

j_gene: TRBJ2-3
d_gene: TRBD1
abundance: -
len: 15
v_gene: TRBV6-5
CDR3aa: CASRPFSGGSDTQYF
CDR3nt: TGTGCCAGCCGACCATTTTCAGGGGGATCAGATACGCAGTATTTT

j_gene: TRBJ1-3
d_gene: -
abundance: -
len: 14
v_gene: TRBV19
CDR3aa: CASKTTGAGNTIYF
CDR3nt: TGTGCCAGTAAGACGACAGGCGCTGGAAACACCATATATTTT

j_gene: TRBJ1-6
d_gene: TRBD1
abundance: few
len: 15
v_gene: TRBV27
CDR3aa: CASRKTGERNSPLHF
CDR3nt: TGTGCCAGCAGGAAGACAGGGGAGCGCAATTCACCCCTCCACTTT

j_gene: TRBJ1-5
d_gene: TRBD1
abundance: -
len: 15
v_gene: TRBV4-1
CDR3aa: CASSQAGQSYQPQHF
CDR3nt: TGCGCCAGCAGCCAGGCGGGACAGTCGTATCAGCCCCAGCATTTT

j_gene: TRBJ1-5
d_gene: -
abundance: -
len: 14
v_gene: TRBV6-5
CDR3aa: CASSSTGSNQPQHF
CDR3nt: TGTGCCAGCAGTTCGACAGGTAGCAATCAGCCCCAGCATTTT

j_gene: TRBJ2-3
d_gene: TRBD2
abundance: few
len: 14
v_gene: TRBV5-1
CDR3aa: CASSLGTSGDTQYF
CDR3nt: TGCGCCAGCAGCTTGGGGACTAGTGGCGATACGCAGTATTTT

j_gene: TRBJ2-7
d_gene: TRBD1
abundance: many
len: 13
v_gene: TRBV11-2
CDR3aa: CASREQGTYEQYF
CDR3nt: TGTGCCAGCAGGGAACAGGGGACCTACGAGCAGTACTTC

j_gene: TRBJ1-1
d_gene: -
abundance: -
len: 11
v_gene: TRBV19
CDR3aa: CASSLSAEAFF
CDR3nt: TGTGCCAGTAGTCTTTCGGCTGAAGCTTTCTTT

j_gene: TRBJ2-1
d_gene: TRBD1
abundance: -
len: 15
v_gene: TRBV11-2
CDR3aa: CASSYTGGAYNEQFF
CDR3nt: TGTGCCAGCAGCTACACAGGGGGAGCCTACAATGAGCAGTTCTTC

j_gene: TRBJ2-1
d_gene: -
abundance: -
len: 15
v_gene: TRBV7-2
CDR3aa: CASSSLGSGYNEQFF
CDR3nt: TGTGCCAGCAGCTCCCTTGGATCGGGGTACAATGAGCAGTTCTTC

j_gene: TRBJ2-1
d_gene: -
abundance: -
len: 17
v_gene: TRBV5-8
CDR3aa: CASSFLGQSFRGDEQFF
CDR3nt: TGTGCCAGCAGCTTCCTAGGACAGAGCTTTAGAGGGGATGAGCAGTTCTTC

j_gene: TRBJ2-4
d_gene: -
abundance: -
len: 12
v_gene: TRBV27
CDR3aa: CASSFPGSIQYF
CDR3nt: TGTGCCAGCAGTTTTCCCGGGAGCATTCAGTACTTC

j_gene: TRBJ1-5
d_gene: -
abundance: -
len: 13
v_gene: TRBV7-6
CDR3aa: CASSWQSNQPQHF
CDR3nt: TGTGCCAGCAGCTGGCAGTCCAATCAGCCCCAGCATTTT

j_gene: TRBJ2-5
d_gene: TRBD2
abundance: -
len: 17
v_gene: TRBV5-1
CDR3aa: CASSLGLAGRFQETQYF
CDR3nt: TGCGCCAGCAGCTTGGGGCTAGCGGGACGTTTCCAAGAGACCCAGTACTTC

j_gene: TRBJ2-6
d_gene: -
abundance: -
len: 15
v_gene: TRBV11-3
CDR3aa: CASSRSGTGANVLTF
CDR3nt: TGTGCCAGCAGCCGGTCGGGTACTGGGGCCAACGTCCTGACTTTC

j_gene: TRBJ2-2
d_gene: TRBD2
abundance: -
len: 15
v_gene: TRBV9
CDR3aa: CASSPRLAGSGELFF
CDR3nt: TGTGCCAGCAGCCCAAGACTAGCGGGGTCCGGGGAGCTGTTTTTT

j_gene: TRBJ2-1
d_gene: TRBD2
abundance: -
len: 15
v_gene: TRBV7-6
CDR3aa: CASSPRLAGGDEQFF
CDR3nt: TGTGCCAGCAGCCCAAGACTAGCGGGGGGGGATGAGCAGTTCTTC

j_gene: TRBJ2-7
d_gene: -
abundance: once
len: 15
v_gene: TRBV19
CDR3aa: CASSWTDLQRYEQYF
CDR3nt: TGTGCCAGTAGTTGGACAGATCTCCAACGTTACGAGCAGTACTTC

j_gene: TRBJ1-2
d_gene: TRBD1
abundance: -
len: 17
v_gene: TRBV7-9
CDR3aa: CASSLELGQGAYDGYTF
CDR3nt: TGTGCCAGCAGCTTAGAATTGGGACAGGGGGCTTATGATGGCTACACCTTC

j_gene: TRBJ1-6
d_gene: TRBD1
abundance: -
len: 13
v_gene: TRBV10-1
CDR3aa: CASSPGGDSPLHF
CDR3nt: TGCGCCAGCTCGCCAGGGGGTGATTCACCCCTCCACTTT

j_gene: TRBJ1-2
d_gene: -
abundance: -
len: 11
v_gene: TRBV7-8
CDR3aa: CAAGDGYGYTF
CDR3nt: TGTGCCGCAGGGGATGGCTATGGCTACACCTTC

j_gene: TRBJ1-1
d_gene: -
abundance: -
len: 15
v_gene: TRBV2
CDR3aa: CASKPGVGGNTEAFF
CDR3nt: TGTGCCAGCAAGCCAGGGGTTGGGGGGAACACTGAAGCTTTCTTT

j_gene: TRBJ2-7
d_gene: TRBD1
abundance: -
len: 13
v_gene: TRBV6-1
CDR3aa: CASSEGQGAAQYF
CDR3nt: TGTGCCAGCAGTGAGGGACAGGGGGCAGCGCAGTACTTC